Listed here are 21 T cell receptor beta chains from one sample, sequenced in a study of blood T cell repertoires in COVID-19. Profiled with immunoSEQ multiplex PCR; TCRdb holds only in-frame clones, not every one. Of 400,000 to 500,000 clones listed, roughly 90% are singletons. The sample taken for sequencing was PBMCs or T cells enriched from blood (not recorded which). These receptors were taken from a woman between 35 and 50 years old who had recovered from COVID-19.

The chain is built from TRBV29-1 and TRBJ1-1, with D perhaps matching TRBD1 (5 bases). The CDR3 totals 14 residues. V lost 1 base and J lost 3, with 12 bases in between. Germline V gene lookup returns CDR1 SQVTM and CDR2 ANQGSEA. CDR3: CSVEVNWGDTEAFF. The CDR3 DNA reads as TGCAGCGTTGAAGTAAATTGGGGGGACACTGAAGCTTTCTTT.

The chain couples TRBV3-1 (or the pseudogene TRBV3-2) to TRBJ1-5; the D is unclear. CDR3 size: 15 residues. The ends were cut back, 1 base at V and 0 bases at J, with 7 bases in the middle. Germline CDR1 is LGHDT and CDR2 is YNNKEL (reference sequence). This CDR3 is CASSQGYYSNQPQHF. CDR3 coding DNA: TGTGCCAGCAGCCAAGGGTACTATAGCAATCAGCCCCAGCATTTT.

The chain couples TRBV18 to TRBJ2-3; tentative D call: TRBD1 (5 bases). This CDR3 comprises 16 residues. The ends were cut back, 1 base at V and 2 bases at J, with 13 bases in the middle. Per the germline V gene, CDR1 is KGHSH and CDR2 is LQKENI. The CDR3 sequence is CASSPQVQGSTDTQYF. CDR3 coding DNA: TGTGCCAGCTCACCACAGGTTCAGGGTTCCACAGATACGCAGTATTTT. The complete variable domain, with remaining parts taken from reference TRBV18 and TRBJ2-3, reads NAGVMQNPRHLVRRRGQEARLRCSPMKGHSHVYWYRQLPEEGLKFMVYLQKENIIDESGMPKERFSAEFPKEGPSILRIQQVVRGDSAAYFCASSPQVQGSTDTQYFGPGTRLTVL.

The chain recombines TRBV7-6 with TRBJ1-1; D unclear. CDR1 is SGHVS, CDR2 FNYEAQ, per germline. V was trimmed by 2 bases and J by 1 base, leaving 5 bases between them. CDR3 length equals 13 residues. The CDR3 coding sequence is TGTGCCAGCAGCTTATCCCAGAACACTGAAGCTTTCTTT. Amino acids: CASSLSQNTEAFF. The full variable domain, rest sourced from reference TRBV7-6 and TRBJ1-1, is GAGVSQSPRYKVTKRGQDVALRCDPISGHVSLYWYRQALGQGPEFLTYFNYEAQQDKSGLPNDRFSAERPEGSISTLTIQRTEQRDSAMYRCASSLSQNTEAFFGQGTRLTVV.

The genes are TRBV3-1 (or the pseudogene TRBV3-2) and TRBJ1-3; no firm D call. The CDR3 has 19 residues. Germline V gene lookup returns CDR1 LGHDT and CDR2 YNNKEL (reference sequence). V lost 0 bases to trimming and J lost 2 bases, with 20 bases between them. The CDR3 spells CASSQEEGDWGEPGNTIYF. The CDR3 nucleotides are TGTGCCAGCAGCCAAGAGGAAGGAGATTGGGGAGAACCTGGAAACACCATATATTTT.

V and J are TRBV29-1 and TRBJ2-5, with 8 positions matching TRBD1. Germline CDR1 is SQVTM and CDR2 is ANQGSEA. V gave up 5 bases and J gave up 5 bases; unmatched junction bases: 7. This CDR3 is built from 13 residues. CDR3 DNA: TGCAGCGTTTCCGACAGGGGAAGGGAGACCCAGTACTTC. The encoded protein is CSVSDRGRETQYF.

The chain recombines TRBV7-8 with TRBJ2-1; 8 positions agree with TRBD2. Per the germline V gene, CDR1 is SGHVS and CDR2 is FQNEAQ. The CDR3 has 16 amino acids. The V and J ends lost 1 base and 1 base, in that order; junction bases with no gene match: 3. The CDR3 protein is CASSLVASGSYNEQFF. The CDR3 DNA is TGTGCCAGCAGCTTAGTGGCTAGCGGGTCCTACAATGAGCAGTTCTTC.

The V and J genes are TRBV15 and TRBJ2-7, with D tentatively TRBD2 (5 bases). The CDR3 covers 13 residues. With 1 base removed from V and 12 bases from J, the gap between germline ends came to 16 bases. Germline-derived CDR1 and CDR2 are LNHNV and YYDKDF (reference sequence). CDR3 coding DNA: TGTGCCACCAGCAGAGTTCCGGGAAGCAAGGGGTACTTC. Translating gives CATSRVPGSKGYF.

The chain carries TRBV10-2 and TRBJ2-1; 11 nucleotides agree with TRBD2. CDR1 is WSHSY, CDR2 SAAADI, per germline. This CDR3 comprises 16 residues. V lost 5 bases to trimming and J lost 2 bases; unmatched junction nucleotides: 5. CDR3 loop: CASSLLAGVAYNEQFF. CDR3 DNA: TGCGCCAGCAGTCTACTAGCGGGAGTCGCCTACAATGAGCAGTTCTTC.

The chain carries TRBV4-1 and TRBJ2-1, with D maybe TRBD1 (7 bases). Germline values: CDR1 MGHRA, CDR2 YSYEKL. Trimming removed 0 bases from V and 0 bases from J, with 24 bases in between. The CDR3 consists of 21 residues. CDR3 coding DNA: TGCGCCAGCAGCCAAGAAACCGGGGGACAGCCCTTCGCCAGCTCCTACAATGAGCAGTTCTTC. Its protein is CASSQETGGQPFASSYNEQFF.

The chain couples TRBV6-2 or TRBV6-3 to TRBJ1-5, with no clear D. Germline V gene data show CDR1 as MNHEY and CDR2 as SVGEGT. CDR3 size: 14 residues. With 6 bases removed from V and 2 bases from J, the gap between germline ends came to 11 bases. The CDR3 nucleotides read TGTGCCAGCAGCCCCCCGCAGGGCAATCAGCCCCAGCATTTT. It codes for CASSPPQGNQPQHF.

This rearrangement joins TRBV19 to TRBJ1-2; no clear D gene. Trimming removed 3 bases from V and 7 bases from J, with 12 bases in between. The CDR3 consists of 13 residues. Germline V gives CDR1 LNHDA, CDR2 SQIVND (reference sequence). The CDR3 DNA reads TGTGCCAGTAGTATCTCGGAGCGGGGTGGCTACACCTTC. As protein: CASSISERGGYTF. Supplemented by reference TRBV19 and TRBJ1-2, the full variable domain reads DGGITQSPKYLFRKEGQNVTLSCEQNLNHDAMYWYRQDPGQGLRLIYYSQIVNDFQKGDIAEGYSVSREKKESFPLTVTSAQKNPTAFYLCASSISERGGYTFGSGTRLTVV.

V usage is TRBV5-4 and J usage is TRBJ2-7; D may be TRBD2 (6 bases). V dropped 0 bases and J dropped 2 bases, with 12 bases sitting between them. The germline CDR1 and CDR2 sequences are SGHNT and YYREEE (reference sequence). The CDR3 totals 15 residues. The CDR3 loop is CASSLDGGRAYEQYF. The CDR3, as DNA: TGTGCCAGCAGCTTGGACGGGGGTCGAGCCTACGAGCAGTACTTC.

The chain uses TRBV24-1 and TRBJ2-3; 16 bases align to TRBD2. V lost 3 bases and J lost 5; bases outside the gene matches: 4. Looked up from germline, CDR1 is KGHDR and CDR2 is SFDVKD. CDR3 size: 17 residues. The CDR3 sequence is CATSDPGTSGRGDTQYF. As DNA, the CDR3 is TGTGCCACCAGTGATCCCGGGACTAGCGGGAGGGGAGATACGCAGTATTTT.

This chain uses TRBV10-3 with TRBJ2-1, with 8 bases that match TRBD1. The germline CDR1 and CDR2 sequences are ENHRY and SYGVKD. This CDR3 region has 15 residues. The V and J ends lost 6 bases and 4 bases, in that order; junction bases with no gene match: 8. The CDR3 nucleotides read TGTGCCATCAGAGCCTTCGACAGGGGATACAATGAGCAGTTCTTC. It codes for CAIRAFDRGYNEQFF.

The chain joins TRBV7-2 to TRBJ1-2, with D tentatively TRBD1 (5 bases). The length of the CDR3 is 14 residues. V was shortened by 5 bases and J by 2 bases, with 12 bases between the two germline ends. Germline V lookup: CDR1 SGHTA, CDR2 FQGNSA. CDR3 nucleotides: TGTGCCAGCAGCCTTAACAGGCGAAACTATGGCTACACCTTC. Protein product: CASSLNRRNYGYTF.

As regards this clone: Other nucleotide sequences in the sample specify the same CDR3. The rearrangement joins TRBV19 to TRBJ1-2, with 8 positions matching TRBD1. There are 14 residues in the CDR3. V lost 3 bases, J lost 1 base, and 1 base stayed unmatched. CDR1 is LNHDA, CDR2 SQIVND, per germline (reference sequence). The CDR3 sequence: CASSIDRGNYGYTF. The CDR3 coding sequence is TGTGCCAGTAGTATTGACAGGGGTAACTATGGCTACACCTTC. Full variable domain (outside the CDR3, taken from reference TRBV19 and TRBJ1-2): DGGITQSPKYLFRKEGQNVTLSCEQNLNHDAMYWYRQDPGQGLRLIYYSQIVNDFQKGDIAEGYSVSREKKESFPLTVTSAQKNPTAFYLCASSIDRGNYGYTFGSGTRLTVV.

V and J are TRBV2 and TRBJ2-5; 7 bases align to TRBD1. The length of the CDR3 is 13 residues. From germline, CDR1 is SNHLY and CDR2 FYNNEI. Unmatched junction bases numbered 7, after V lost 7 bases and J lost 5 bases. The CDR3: CASTQDRRETQYF. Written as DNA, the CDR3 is TGTGCCAGCACTCAGGACAGGCGGGAGACCCAGTACTTC. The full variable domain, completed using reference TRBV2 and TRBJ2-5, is EPEVTQTPSHQVTQMGQEVILRCVPISNHLYFYWYRQILGQKVEFLVSFYNNEISEKSEIFDDQFSVERPDGSNFTLKIRSTKLEDSAMYFCASTQDRRETQYFGPGTRLLVL.

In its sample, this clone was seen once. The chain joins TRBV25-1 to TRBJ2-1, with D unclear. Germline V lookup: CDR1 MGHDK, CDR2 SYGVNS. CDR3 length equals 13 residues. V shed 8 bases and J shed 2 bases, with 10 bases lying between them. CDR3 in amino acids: CASGGGAYNEQFF. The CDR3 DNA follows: TGTGCCAGCGGCGGTGGCGCCTACAATGAGCAGTTCTTC.

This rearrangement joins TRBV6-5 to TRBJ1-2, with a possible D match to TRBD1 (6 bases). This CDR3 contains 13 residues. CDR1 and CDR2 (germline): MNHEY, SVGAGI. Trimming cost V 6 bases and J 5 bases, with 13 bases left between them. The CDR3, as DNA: TGTGCCAGCAGACCCCGGACAGCGTATGGCTACACCTTC. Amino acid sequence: CASRPRTAYGYTF.

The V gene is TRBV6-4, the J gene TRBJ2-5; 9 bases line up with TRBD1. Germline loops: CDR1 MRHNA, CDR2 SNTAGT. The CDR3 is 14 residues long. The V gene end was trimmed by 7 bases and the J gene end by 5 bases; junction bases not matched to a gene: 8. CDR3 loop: CASKEQGARETQYF. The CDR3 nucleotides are TGTGCCAGCAAGGAACAGGGGGCGCGGGAGACCCAGTACTTC.